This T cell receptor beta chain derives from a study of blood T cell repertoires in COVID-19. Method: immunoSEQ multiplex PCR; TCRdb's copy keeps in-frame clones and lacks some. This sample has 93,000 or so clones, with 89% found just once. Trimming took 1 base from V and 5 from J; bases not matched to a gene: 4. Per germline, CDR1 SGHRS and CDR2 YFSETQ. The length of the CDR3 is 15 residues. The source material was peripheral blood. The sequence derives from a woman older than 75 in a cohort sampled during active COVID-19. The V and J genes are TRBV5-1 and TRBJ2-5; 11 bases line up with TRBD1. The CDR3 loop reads CASSLSGDRGETQYF. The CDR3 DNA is TGCGCCAGCAGCTTGAGCGGGGACAGGGGGGAGACCCAGTACTTC.